This TCR beta chain derives from a study of T-cell reconstitution after alpha-beta-depleted transplantation in children. Findings and limits, study-wide: Several hundred rapidly expanded clones from non-depleted graft cells reportedly supplied alpha-beta T cells about two months post-transplant. In some patients, recipient T cells and intrathymic progenitors surviving conditioning explained high day-60 diversity. Once a year had passed after transplant, T-cell counts and diversity came mostly from newly produced T cells.

Preparation of the TCRbeta library used unique molecular identifiers. TCRdb fed the PCR reads into MiXCR, producing one record per CDR3 protein. The repertoire consists of approximately 290,000 distinct CDR3 sequences, with approximately 10% occurring once and the leading ten covering 23%. This clonotype was seen many times. Its cognate antigen is unknown. CDR1 and CDR2 (germline): DFQATT, SNEGSKA (reference sequence). Trimming shortened V by 3 bases and J by 8 bases, and 16 bases separated the two germline ends. This CDR3 has 13 residues. The V and J genes are TRBV20-1 and TRBJ1-2; D remains unclear. The clonotype comes from a male patient between 2 and 9 years old who had a stem cell transplant for chronic granulomatous disease, so the T cells may come from the graft donor. The specimen was peripheral blood, collected 180 days after TCRalphabeta/CD19-depleted stem cell transplant. The CDR3 reads CSASDITASGYTF. CDR3 DNA: TGCAGTGCTAGCGACATTACAGCCAGCGGCTACACCTTC.